Below are 13 T cell receptor beta chains sequenced from a single sample in a study of T-cell memory formation after mild COVID-19. TCRdb reprocessed the 5' RACE reads via MiXCR and lists one record per CDR3 protein. The repertoire holds around 340,000 distinct CDR3 sequences, with about an eighth as singletons. Material for sequencing was PBMCs or a T cell subset sorted from them (not recorded which). The receptors come from a man between 18 and 29 years old who had mild COVID-19 (a few samples of this study predate the infection). Cell type and time point are not known.

The genes are TRBV7-9 and TRBJ1-6; the D gene is possibly TRBD1 (6 bases). The CDR3 has 18 amino acids. The V gene lost 1 base and the J gene lost 7 bases, with 20 bases spanning the gap. Germline values: CDR1 SEHNR, CDR2 FQNEAQ (reference sequence). The CDR3, as DNA: TGTGCCAGCAGCTTAGTGGCCCGTTCGGGGGGCTCGAATTCACCCCTCCACTTT. Residues: CASSLVARSGGSNSPLHF.

In its sample, this clonotype was seen many times. The DNA of the CDR3 is TGCGCCAGCAGCTTGACCACCCTGGGGTCGGCTCGCCTCTACACCTTC. Its translation is CASSLTTLGSARLYTF. V gene TRBV5-1 combines with J gene TRBJ1-2; D not resolved. V was shortened by 1 base and J by 10 bases, with 23 bases between the two germline ends. The germline V gene has CDR1 SGHRS and CDR2 YFSETQ. This CDR3 contains 16 residues.

This clonotype occurred a few times. This rearrangement joins TRBV11-2 to TRBJ1-1; D is unresolved. The CDR3 has 12 amino acids. V gave up 6 bases and J gave up 5 bases, with 10 bases separating them. CDR1 is SGHAT and CDR2 is FQNNGV in the germline V gene. The CDR3 DNA sequence: TGTGCCAGCAGGTCCATCTGGACTGAAGCTTTCTTT. The encoded protein is CASRSIWTEAFF.

Only a few counts were recorded for this clonotype. For the CDR3, the DNA is TGTGCCAGCAGCTTACCACAGGCTTCTGGTCGCGAGCAGTACTTC. This encodes CASSLPQASGREQYF. This chain joins TRBV7-9 and TRBJ2-7; a weak D match, TRBD1 (5 bases). The V end was cut by 2 bases, the J end by 6 bases, with 17 bases between. Germline V lookup: CDR1 SEHNR, CDR2 FQNEAQ (reference sequence). The length of the CDR3 is 15 residues.

The DNA of the CDR3 is TGTGCCACCAAGACTAGCGGGGGGCTATACAATGAGCAGTTCTTC. This translates into CATKTSGGLYNEQFF. The chain employs TRBV6-5 and TRBJ2-1; 13 bases are a match to TRBD2. With V trimmed by 10 bases and J by 4 bases, 7 bases remained unmatched. Germline V gene sequence: CDR1 MNHEY, CDR2 SVGAGI. CDR3 length equals 15 residues.

The chain recombines TRBV20-1 with TRBJ2-5, with 8 bases that match TRBD2. The V gene end was trimmed by 6 bases and the J gene end by 3 bases; junction bases not matched to a gene: 6. The CDR3 loop spans 13 amino acids. CDR1 is DFQATT and CDR2 is SNEGSKA in the germline V gene (reference sequence). CDR3 sequence: CSAKNSGEETQYF. DNA of the CDR3: TGCAGTGCGAAGAATAGCGGGGAAGAGACCCAGTACTTC.

As for this clonotype: One junction end disagrees with the germline gene, perhaps due to a read error. The chain links TRBV4-2 to TRBJ2-3; 7 bases match TRBD1. In germline, CDR1 is LGHNA, CDR2 YNFKEQ. CDR3 length: 11 residues. CDR3 loop: CASSQGQGVMF. The CDR3 bases are TGTGCCAGCAGCCAAGGGCAGGGGGTAATGTTT.

This clonotype was counted a few times. This chain joins TRBV7-9 and TRBJ1-2; no firm D call. The length of the CDR3 is 14 residues. V shed 1 base and J shed 4 bases, with 10 bases lying between them. CDR1 is SEHNR, CDR2 FQNEAQ, per germline (reference sequence). In DNA, the CDR3 is TGTGCCAGCAGCTTAGGCCCGAACCTCTATGGCTACACCTTC. This codes for CASSLGPNLYGYTF.

This clonotype came up a few times. The V call is TRBV20-1, the J call TRBJ1-4; D is unresolved. Germline CDR1 and CDR2: DFQATT and SNEGSKA (reference sequence). Trimming pared 0 bases from V and 5 bases from J, leaving 25 bases between. This CDR3 is 19 amino acids long. The CDR3 loop reads CSARDIEQPLDLLNEKLFF. The DNA for the CDR3 is TGCAGTGCTAGAGACATCGAACAGCCCTTAGACCTTCTAAATGAAAAACTGTTTTTT.

This clonotype has more than one count but fewer than ten. The chain links TRBV5-4 to TRBJ1-2; TRBD1 matches at 8 bases. J gave up 3 bases and V 4 bases, and 5 bases lay outside the gene matches. CDR1 is SGHNT, CDR2 YYREEE, per germline (reference sequence). The CDR3 is made up of 14 amino acids. The DNA of the CDR3 is TGTGCCAGCAGCACGAACAGGGGGGACTATGGCTACACCTTC. This translates into CASSTNRGDYGYTF.

This clonotype showed up just a few times. This chain uses TRBV7-8 with TRBJ2-1; D is unresolved. V was cut by 1 base and J by 6 bases, with 10 bases left in between. The CDR3 totals 14 residues. CDR1 and CDR2 (germline): SGHVS, FQNEAQ. CDR3 residues: CASSLERWGNEQFF. The CDR3 nucleotides are TGTGCCAGCAGCTTAGAGAGATGGGGCAATGAGCAGTTCTTC.

The sample holds many counts of this clonotype. In nucleotides, the CDR3 is TGTGCCAGCAGCTCGGGGACCTCCTACGAGCAGTACTTC. Encoded protein: CASSSGTSYEQYF. The V gene is TRBV7-2, the J gene TRBJ2-7; either TRBD1 or TRBD2 may supply D (5 bases each). The germline gives CDR1 SGHTA, CDR2 FQGNSA. The ends were cut back, 4 bases at V and 0 bases at J, with 7 bases in the middle. The CDR3 loop spans 13 amino acids.

This clonotype was recorded a few times. J is TRBJ1-2 and V is TRBV28, with D perhaps matching TRBD1 (5 bases). This CDR3 spans 16 amino acids. The germline CDR1 and CDR2 sequences are MDHEN and SYDVKM. The V end lost 3 bases, the J end lost 0 bases, and 14 bases lay between the germline ends. The CDR3 is CASSLPGSPANYGYTF. CDR3 DNA sequence: TGTGCCAGCAGTTTGCCAGGGTCCCCAGCTAACTATGGCTACACCTTC.